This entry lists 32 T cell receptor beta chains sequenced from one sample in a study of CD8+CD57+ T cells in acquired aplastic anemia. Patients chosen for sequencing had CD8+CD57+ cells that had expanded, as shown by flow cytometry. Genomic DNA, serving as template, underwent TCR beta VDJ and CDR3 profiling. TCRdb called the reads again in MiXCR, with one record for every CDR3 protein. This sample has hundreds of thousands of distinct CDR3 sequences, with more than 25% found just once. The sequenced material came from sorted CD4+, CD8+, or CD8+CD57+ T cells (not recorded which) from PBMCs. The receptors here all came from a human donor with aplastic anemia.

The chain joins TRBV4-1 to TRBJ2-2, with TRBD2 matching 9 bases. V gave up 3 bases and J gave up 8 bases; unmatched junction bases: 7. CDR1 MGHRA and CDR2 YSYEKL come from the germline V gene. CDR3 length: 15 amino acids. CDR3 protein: CASSQFAGGPGELFF. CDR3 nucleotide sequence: TGCGCCAGCAGCCAGTTTGCGGGAGGGCCAGGGGAGCTGTTTTTT.

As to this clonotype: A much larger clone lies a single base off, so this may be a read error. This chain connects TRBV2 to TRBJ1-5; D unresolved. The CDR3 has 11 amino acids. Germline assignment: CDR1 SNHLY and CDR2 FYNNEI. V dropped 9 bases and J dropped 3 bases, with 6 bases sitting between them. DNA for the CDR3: TGTGCCAGTGGAATCAATCAGCCCCAGCATTTT. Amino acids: CASGINQPQHF.

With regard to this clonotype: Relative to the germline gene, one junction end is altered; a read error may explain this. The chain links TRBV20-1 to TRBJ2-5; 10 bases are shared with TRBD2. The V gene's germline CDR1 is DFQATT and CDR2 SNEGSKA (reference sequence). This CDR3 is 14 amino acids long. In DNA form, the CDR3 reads TGCAGTGCTAGCCTAGCGGGGGTCCAAGAGACCCGGTACTTC. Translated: CSASLAGVQETRYF.

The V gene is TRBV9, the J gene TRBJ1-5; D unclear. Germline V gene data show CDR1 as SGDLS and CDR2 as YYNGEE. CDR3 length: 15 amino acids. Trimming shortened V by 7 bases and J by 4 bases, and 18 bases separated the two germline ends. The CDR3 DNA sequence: TGTGCCAGCTCACCATCAGCCCCGCCGAATCAGCCCCAGCATTTT. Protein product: CASSPSAPPNQPQHF. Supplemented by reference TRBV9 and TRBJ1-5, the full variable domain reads DSGVTQTPKHLITATGQRVTLRCSPRSGDLSVYWYQQSLDQGLQFLIQYYNGEERAKGNILERFSAQQFPDLHSELNLSSLELGDSALYFCASSPSAPPNQPQHFGDGTRLSIL.

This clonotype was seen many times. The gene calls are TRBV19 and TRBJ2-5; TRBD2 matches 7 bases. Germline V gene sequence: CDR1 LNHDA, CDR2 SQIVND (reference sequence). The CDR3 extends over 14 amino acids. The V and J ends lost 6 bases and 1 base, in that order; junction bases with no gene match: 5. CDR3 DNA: TGTGCCAGTAGCCCGACTAGCCGCCAAGAGACCCAGTACTTC. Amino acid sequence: CASSPTSRQETQYF.

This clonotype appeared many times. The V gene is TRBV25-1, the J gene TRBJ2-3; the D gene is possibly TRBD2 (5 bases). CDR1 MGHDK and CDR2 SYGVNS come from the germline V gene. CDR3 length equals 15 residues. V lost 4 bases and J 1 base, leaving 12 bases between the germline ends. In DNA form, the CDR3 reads TGTGCCAGCAGTGTTTCGGGGTTGGGCACAGATACGCAGTATTTT. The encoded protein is CASSVSGLGTDTQYF.

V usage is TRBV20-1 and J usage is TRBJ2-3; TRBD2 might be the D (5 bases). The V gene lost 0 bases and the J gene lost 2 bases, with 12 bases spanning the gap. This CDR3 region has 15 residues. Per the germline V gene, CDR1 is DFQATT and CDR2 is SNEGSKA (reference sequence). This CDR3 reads CSARDVREYTDTQYF. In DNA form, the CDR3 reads TGCAGTGCTAGAGATGTCCGGGAATACACAGATACGCAGTATTTT.

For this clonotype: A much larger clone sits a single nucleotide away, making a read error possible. CDR3: CASSIGGALTIYF. DNA for the CDR3: TGTGCCAGTAGTATTGGGGGGGCCTTAACCATATATTTT. The chain couples TRBV19 to TRBJ1-3, with a tentative D call TRBD1 (6 bases). This CDR3 comprises 13 residues. The V gene lost 3 bases and the J gene lost 10 bases, with 13 bases spanning the gap. CDR1 is LNHDA and CDR2 is SQIVND in the germline V gene (reference sequence).

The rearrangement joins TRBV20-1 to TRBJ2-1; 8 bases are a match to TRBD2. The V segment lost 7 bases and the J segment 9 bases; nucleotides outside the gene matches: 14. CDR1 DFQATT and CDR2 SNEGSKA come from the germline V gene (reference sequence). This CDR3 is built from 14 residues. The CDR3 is CSVAGLGYSSEQFF. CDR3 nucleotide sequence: TGCAGTGTTGCGGGACTAGGATATTCTAGTGAGCAGTTCTTC.

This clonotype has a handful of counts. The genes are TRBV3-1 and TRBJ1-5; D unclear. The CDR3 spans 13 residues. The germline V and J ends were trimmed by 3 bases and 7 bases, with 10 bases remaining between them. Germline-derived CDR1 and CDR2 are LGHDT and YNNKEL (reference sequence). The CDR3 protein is CASSHTGGQPQHF. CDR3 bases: TGTGCCAGCAGCCATACCGGAGGACAGCCCCAGCATTTT.

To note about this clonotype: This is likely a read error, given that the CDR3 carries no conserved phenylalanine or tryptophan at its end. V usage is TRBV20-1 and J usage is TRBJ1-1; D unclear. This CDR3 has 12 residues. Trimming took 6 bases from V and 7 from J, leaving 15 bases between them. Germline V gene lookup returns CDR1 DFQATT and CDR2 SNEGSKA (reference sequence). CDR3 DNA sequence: TGCAGTGCCCTCGCGGTTCGGGATGAAGCTTTCCTT. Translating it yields CSALAVRDEAFL.

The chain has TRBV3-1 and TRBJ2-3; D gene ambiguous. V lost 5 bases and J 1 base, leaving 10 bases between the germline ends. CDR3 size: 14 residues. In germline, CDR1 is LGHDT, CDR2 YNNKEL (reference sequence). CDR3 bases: TGTGCCAGCAGCAATATGGTGGGCACAGATACGCAGTATTTT. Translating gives CASSNMVGTDTQYF.

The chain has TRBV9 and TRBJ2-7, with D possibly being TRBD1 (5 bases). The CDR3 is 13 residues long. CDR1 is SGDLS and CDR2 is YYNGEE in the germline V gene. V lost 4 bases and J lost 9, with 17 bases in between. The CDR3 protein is CASSPDRFSRQYF. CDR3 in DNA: TGTGCCAGCAGCCCCGACAGATTCTCGCGGCAGTACTTC.

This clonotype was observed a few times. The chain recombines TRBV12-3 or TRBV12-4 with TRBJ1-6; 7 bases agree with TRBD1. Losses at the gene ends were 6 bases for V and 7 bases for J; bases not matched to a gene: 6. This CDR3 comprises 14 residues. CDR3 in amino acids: CASRRQGENSPLHF. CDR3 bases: TGTGCCAGCAGGCGCCAGGGGGAAAATTCACCCCTCCACTTT.

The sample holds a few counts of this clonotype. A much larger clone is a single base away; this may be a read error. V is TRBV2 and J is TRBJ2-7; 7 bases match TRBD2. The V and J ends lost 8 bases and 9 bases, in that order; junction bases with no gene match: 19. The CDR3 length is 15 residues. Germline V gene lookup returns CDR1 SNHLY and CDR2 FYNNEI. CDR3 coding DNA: TGTGCCAGCGGTCCCCGCGGGGCGGGAGCCGACGGGCAGTACTTC. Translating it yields CASGPRGAGADGQYF.

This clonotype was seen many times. CDR3 residues: CASSVGQPLYGYTF. The CDR3 coding sequence is TGTGCCAGCAGCGTAGGACAGCCTCTCTATGGCTACACCTTC. The chain joins TRBV3-1 to TRBJ1-2, with D tentatively TRBD1 (6 bases). The germline V gene has CDR1 LGHDT and CDR2 YNNKEL (reference sequence). V gave up 5 bases and J gave up 4 bases, with 14 bases separating them. This CDR3 spans 14 amino acids.

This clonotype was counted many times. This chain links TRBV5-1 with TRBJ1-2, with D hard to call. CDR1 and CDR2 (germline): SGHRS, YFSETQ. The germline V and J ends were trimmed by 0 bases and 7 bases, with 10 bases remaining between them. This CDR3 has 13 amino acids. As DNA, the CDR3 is TGCGCCAGCAGCTTGGGACAAGAACGTGGCTACACCTTC. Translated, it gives CASSLGQERGYTF.

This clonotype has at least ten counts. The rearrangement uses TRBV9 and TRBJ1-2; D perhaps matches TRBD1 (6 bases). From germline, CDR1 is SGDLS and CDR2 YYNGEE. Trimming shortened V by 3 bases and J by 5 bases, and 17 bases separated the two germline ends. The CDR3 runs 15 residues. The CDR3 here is CASSANRDPPYGYTF. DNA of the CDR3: TGTGCCAGCAGCGCCAACAGGGACCCCCCTTATGGCTACACCTTC.

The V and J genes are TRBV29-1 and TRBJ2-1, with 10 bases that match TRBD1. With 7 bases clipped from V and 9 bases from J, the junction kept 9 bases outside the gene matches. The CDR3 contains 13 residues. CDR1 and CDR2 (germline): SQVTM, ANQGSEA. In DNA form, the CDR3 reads TGCAGCGCCGACAGGGGGCGCAGCACTGAGCAGTTCTTC. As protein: CSADRGRSTEQFF.

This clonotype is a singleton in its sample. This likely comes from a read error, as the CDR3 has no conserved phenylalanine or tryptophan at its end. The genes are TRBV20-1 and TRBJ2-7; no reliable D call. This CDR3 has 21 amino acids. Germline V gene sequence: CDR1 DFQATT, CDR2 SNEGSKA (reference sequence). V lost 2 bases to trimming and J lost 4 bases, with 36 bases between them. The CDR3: CSARPRFTVTRSTSGVYEQYS. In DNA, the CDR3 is TGCAGTGCTAGACCCCGTTTCACTGTCACACGATCTACCAGTGGGGTTTACGAGCAGTACTCC.

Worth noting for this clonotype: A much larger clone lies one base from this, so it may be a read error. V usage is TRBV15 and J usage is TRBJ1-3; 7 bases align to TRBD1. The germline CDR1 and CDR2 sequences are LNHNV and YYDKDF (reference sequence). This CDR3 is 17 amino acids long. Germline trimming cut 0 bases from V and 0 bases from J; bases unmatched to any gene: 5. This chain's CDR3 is CATSRDDNRGSGNTIYF. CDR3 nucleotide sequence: TGTGCCACCAGCAGAGATGATAACAGGGGCTCTGGAAACACCATATATTTT.

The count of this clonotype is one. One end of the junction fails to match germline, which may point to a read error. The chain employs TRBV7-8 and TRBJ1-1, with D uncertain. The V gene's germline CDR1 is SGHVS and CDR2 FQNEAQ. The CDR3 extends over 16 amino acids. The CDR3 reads CASSINPGSGNPEAFF. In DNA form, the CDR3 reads TGTGCTAGTAGTATAAATCCGGGTTCGGGGAACCCTGAAGCTTTCTTT.

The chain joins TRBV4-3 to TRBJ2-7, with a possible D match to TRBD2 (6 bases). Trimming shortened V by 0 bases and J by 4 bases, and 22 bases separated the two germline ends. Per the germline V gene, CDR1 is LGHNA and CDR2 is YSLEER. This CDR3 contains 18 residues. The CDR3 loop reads CASSQDATRGPSGYEQYF. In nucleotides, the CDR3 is TGCGCCAGCAGCCAAGACGCTACGCGGGGCCCGTCCGGGTACGAGCAGTACTTC.

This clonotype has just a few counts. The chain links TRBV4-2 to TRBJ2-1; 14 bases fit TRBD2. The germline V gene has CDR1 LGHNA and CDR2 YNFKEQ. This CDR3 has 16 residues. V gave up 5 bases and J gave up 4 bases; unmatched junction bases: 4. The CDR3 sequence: CASSKGLAGAYNEQFF. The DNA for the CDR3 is TGTGCCAGCAGCAAGGGACTAGCGGGGGCATACAATGAGCAGTTCTTC.

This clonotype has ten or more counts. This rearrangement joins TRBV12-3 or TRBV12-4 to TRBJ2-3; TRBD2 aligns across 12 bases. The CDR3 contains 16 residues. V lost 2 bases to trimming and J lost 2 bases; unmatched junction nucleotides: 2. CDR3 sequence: CASSLRLAGVTDTQYF. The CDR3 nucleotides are TGTGCCAGCAGTTTAAGACTAGCGGGAGTCACAGATACGCAGTATTTT.

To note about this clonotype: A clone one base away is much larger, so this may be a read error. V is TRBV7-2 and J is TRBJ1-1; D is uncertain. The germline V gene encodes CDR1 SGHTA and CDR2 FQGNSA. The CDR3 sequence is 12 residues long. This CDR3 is CAGSLRESEAFF. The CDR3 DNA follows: TGTGCCGGCAGCTTAAGGGAATCTGAAGCTTTCTTT. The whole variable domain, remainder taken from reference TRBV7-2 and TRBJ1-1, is GAGVSQSPSNKVTEKGKDVELRCDPISGHTALYWYRQSLGQGLEFLIYFQGNSAPDKSGLPSDRFSAERTGGSVSTLTIQRTQQEDSAVYLCAGSLRESEAFFGQGTRLTVV.

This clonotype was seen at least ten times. CDR3 DNA sequence: TGCAGCGTTGAAAAGGCGGAAGAGACCCAGTACTTC. It is translated as CSVEKAEETQYF. This rearrangement joins TRBV29-1 to TRBJ2-5; D is unresolved. The CDR3 is made up of 12 amino acids. CDR1 and CDR2 (germline): SQVTM, ANQGSEA. Trimming shortened V by 2 bases and J by 3 bases, and 7 bases separated the two germline ends.

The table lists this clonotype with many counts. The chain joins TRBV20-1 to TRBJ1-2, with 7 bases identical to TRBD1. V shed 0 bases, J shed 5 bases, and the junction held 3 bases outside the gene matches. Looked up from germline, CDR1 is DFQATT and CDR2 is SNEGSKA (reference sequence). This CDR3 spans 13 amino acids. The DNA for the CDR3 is TGCAGTGCTAGAGAGCGGACAGGTTATGGCTACACCTTC. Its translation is CSARERTGYGYTF.

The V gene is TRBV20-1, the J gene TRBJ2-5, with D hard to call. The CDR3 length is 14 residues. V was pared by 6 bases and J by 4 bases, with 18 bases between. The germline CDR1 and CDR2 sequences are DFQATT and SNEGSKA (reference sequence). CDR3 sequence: CSAPVPLAGETQYF. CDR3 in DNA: TGCAGTGCCCCAGTCCCTTTAGCTGGAGAGACCCAGTACTTC.

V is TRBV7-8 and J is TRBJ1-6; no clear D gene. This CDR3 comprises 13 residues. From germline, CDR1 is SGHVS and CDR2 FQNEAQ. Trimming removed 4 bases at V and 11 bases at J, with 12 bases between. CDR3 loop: CASSSSGRAPLHF. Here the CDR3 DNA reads TGTGCCAGCAGCTCCTCGGGAAGGGCACCCCTCCACTTT.

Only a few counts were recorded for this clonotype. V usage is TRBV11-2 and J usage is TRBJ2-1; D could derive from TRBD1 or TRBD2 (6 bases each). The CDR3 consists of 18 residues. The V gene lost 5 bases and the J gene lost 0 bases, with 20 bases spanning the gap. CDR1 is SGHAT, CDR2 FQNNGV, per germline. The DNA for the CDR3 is TGTGCCAGCAGCGACACTAGAAGGGGGGCAAGCTCCTACAATGAGCAGTTCTTC. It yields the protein CASSDTRRGASSYNEQFF.

The CDR3 sequence: CSASRARGYTF. CDR3 coding DNA: TGCAGTGCTAGTAGGGCGCGGGGCTACACCTTC. The rearrangement links TRBV20-1 to TRBJ1-2; D unresolved. This CDR3 region has 11 residues. Germline values: CDR1 DFQATT, CDR2 SNEGSKA (reference sequence). The germline V and J ends were trimmed by 3 bases and 8 bases, with 10 bases remaining between them.